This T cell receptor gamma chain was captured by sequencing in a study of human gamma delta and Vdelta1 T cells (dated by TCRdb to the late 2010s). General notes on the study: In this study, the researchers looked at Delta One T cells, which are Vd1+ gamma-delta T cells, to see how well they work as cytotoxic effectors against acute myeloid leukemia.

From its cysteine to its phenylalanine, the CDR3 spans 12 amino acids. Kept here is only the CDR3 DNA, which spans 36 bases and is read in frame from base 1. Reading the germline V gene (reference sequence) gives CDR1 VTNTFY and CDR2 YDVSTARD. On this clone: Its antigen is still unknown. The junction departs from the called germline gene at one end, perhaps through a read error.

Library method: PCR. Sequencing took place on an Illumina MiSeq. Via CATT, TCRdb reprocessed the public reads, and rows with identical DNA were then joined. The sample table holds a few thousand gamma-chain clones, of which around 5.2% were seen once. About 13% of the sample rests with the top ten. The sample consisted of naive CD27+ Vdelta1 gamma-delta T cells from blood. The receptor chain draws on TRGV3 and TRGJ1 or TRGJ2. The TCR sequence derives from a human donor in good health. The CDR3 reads CATGDRNYEKLF. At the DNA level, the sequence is TGTGCCACCGGGGACAGAAATTATGAGAAACTCTTT.